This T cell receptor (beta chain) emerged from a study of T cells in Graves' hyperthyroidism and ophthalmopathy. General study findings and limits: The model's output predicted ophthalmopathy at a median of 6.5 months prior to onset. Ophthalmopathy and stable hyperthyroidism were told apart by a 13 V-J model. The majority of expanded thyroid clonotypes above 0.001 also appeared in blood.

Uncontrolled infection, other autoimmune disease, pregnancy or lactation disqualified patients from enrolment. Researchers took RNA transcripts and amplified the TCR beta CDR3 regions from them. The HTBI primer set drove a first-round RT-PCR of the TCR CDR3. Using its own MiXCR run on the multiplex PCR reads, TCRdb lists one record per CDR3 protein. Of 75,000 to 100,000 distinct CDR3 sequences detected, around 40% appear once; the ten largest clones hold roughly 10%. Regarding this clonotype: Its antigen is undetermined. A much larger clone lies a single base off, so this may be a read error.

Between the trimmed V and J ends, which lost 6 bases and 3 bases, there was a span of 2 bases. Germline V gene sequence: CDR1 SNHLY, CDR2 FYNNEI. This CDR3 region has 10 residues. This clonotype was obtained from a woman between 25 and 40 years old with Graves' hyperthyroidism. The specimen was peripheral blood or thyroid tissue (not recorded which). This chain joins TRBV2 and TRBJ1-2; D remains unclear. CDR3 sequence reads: CASSHYGYTF. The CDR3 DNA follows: TGTGCCAGCAGCCACTATGGCTACACCTTC.